This record covers a single T cell receptor beta chain. In this sample, this clone turned up once. Its antigen remains unidentified. No much larger clone exists at a distance of one base, and base qualities are not known. Different DNA sequences within this sample yield the same CDR3. The collaborating institutions used their own protocols to collect whole blood in K2EDTA tubes. For TCRbeta analysis, collaborators shipped samples in one of three forms: frozen whole blood, isolated PBMCs, or DNA extracted from either of those sample types. This specimen belongs to a study of blood T cell repertoires in COVID-19 (dated by TCRdb to the early 2020s). Regarding the study in general: Samples from collaborators originated in the United States, Italy and Spain and spanned both the acute and convalescent phases of COVID-19. The sample metadata nearly always contained a de-identified subject ID, COVID-19 status, age in years and sex. Deeply sampled blood TCRbeta repertoires from subjects exposed to, actively infected with, or recovered from COVID-19 were included in the dataset. The repertoires were made available in a free public database intended to serve as a resource for research on the immune response to SARS-CoV-2. Where available, HLA class I and class II types were obtained from metadata supplied by the sample provider rather than from assay-based typing. The material from the prospective study consisted of cDNA or gDNA derived from T cells, B-cell-depleted T cells, or PBMCs. Samples were obtained from the ongoing ImmuneRACE study (first 160 participants) and from over a thousand subjects provided by 6 global collaborators. Overall study results and their limits: The quantity of clinical and demographic metadata differed by source and by participant and was supplied without curation.

TCRbeta CDR3 regions were amplified from genomic DNA using the immunoSEQ Assay, a bias-controlled multiplex PCR. The paper's data handling went like this. The number of nucleated cells in each sample was estimated by amplification of reference gene primers within the assay. To quantify the absolute abundance of each unique TCRbeta CDR3 rearrangement, sequence reads were collapsed and filtered. For each sample, productive Simpson clonality was calculated as the square root of Simpson's diversity index across productive rearrangements. Sourced from immuneACCESS, this table was stored by TCRdb with only in-frame sequences that have V and J called. A share of the clones is absent; for the studies checked, an unresolved V gene accounts for under half, and the remainder has no known explanation. V, J and clone size were drawn from that table, and D and trimming were deduced from the DNA. The sample table lists about 230,000 clones, about 85% of them with a count of one. The top ten constitute around a sixth of the sample.

V lost 0 bases and J lost 5 bases; the stretch between them is 7 bases long. The germline V gene gives CDR1 as LGHNA and CDR2 as YNFKEQ. Measured from the cysteine to the phenylalanine, the CDR3 is 13 residues long. The retained sequence is limited to the CDR3, 39 bases, with the frame set at the first base. The chain is assembled from TRBV4-2 and TRBJ2-5; no D gene can be assigned with confidence. The sequence was obtained from a woman aged 80 or over with active or convalescent COVID-19. The source material was peripheral blood. The nucleotide sequence is given as TGTGCCAGCAGCCAAGACGGCAGGGAGACCCAGTACTTC. Its protein is CASSQDGRETQYF.